Presented here are 8 T cell receptor delta chains from one specimen sequenced in a study of gamma-delta T cells after stem cell transplantation. TCRdb reapplied CATT to the RT-PCR reads. The table records about 2,400 delta-chain clones, over 5% of them present only once. Sample: gamma-delta T cells. Receptors originate from a human donor. It is not recorded whose cells these are; they may come from a transplant donor.

This clone has only a few counts. The protein that TCRdb holds for this DNA derives from a much larger clone and differs from the translated DNA at residue 14, which likely indicates a read error; the protein shown here is translated from the DNA. This chain connects TRDV2 to TRDJ1, with 7 nucleotides matching TRDD3. The ends lost 3 bases at V and 1 base at J; junction bases unmatched: 22. The germline V gene has CDR1 GEAIGNYY and CDR2 EKD. There are 20 residues in the CDR3. CDR3 DNA sequence: TGTGCCTGTGACTCCATCGGTACTTCGGCCGGGGGGATGTTCACCGATAAACTCATCTTT. This sequence encodes CACDSIGTSAGGMFTDKLIF.

The CDR3 is CACDTAGLSSWDTRQMFF. For the CDR3, the DNA is TGTGCCTGTGACACCGCGGGTCTAAGCTCCTGGGACACCCGACAGATGTTTTTC. The chain recombines TRDV2 with TRDJ3; D unresolved. Trimming removed 0 bases at V and 0 bases at J, with 11 bases between. The CDR3 is 18 residues long. Germline V gene lookup returns CDR1 GEAIGNYY and CDR2 EKD.

Remarks on this clone: TCRdb assigns this DNA the protein of a much larger clone, which departs from its translation at residue 8; this likely reflects a read error, and the protein shown comes from translating the DNA. V usage is TRDV2 and J usage is TRDJ1, with D maybe TRDD3 (5 bases). Trimming took off 0 bases at V and 0 bases at J, with 16 bases between the two ends. This CDR3 is built from 17 residues. In germline, CDR1 is GEAIGNYY, CDR2 EKD. CDR3: CACDTIGEYANTDKLIF. Written as DNA, the CDR3 is TGTGCCTGTGACACCATTGGGGAATACGCCAACACCGATAAACTCATCTTT.

This clone appeared a few times. A far larger clone is just one base off, so this is likely a read error. Other DNA variants within this sample encode the same CDR3. The rearrangement links TRDV2 to TRDJ1; a possible D gene is TRDD3 (6 bases). Between the trimmed V and J ends, which lost 3 bases and 0 bases, there was a span of 25 bases. The V gene's germline CDR1 is GEAIGNYY and CDR2 EKD. This CDR3 is 19 amino acids long. The CDR3 loop reads CACDSLTGGRNTYTDKLIF. The CDR3 DNA sequence: TGTGCCTGTGACTCCTTAACGGGGGGACGAAACACGTACACCGATAAACTCATCTTT.

This clone has more than one count but fewer than ten. Since a far larger clone is one base different, this is likely a read error. This chain links TRDV2 with TRDJ3; D gene unclear. The length of the CDR3 is 19 residues. Germline lookup yields CDR1 GEAIGNYY and CDR2 EKD. Deletions cut 3 bases from V and 3 bases from J, with 20 bases between. For the CDR3, the DNA is TGTGCCTGTGACGCCGGAGGAGCTGTTAGGGGCTGGGACACCCGACAGATGTTTTTC. Translating it yields CACDAGGAVRGWDTRQMFF.

This clone counts as medium-sized (0.01 to 0.1%). The V and J genes are TRDV2 and TRDJ1, with 12 nucleotides matching TRDD3. The CDR3 sequence is 19 residues long. V gave up 0 bases and J gave up 0 bases; unmatched junction bases: 10. Germline assignment: CDR1 GEAIGNYY and CDR2 EKD. CDR3: CACDTMVLGDTRDTDKLIF. In nucleotides, the CDR3 is TGTGCCTGTGACACCATGGTACTGGGGGATACCCGAGACACCGATAAACTCATCTTT.

This clone has just a few counts. This likely stems from a read error, as it lies one base from a far larger clone. The chain recombines TRDV2 with TRDJ1; D gene unclear. CDR1 is GEAIGNYY and CDR2 is EKD in the germline V gene. This CDR3 is 15 amino acids long. V was shortened by 5 bases and J by 0 bases, with 15 bases between the two germline ends. CDR3 amino acids: CACGPVGNNTDKLIF. CDR3 coding DNA: TGTGCCTGTGGCCCCGTTGGGAACAACACCGATAAACTCATCTTT.

Of note for this clone: It is likely a read error: a sequence one base away is far more abundant. Different DNA sequences within this sample yield the same CDR3. This sequence joins TRDV2 and TRDJ1; D perhaps matches TRDD3 (5 bases). Trimming pared 0 bases from V and 0 bases from J, leaving 16 bases between. CDR1 and CDR2 from the germline V gene are GEAIGNYY and EKD. The length of the CDR3 is 17 residues. The CDR3 DNA sequence: TGTGCCTGTGACACCGTCGGGGGTAAATCGTACACCGATAAACTCATCTTT. Its translation: CACDTVGGKSYTDKLIF.